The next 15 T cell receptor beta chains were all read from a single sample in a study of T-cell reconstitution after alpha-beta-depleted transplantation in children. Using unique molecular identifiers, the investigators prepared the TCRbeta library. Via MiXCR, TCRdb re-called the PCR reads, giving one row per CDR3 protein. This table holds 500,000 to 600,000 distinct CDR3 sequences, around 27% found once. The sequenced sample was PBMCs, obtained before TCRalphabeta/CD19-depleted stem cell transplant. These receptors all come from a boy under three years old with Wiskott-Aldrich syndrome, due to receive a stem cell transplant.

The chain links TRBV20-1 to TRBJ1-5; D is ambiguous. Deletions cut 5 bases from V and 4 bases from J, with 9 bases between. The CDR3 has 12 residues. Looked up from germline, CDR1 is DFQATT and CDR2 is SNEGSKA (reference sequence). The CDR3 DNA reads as TGCAGTGCTTCCCAGGAGAATCAGCCCCAGCATTTT. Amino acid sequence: CSASQENQPQHF.

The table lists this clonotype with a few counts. For the CDR3, the DNA is TGCAGTGCTAGAGATCCCTCAGGGGCAAGCTCCTACGAGCAGTACTTC. Translated: CSARDPSGASSYEQYF. V is TRBV20-1 and J is TRBJ2-7; D possibly corresponds to TRBD1 (6 bases). The CDR3 consists of 16 residues. Trimming took off 0 bases at V and 0 bases at J, with 15 bases between the two ends. Germline loops: CDR1 DFQATT, CDR2 SNEGSKA (reference sequence).

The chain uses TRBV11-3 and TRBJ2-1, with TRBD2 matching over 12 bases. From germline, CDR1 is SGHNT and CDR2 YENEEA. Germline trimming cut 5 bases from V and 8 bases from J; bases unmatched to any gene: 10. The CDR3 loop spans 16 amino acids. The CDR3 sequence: CASSPGGLAGGDEQFF. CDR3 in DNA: TGTGCCAGCAGCCCCGGGGGGCTAGCGGGAGGGGATGAGCAGTTCTTC.

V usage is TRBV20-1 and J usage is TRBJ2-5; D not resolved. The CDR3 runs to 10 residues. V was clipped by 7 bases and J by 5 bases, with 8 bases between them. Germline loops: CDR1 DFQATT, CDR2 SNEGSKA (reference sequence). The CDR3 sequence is CSVRAETQYF. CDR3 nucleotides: TGCAGTGTCAGAGCGGAGACCCAGTACTTC.

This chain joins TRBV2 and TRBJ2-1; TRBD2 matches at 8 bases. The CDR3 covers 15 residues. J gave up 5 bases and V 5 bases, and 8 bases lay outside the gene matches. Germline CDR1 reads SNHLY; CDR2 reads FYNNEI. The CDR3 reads CASSRGGNQNNEQFF. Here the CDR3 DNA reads TGTGCCAGCAGTCGCGGGGGGAATCAAAACAATGAGCAGTTCTTC.

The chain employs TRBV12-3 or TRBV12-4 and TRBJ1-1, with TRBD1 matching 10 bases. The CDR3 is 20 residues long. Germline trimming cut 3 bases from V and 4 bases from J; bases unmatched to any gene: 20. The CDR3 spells CASSLGLSRDRGLWSTEAFF. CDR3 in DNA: TGTGCCAGCAGTTTGGGACTTAGCAGGGACAGGGGACTTTGGAGCACTGAAGCTTTCTTT.

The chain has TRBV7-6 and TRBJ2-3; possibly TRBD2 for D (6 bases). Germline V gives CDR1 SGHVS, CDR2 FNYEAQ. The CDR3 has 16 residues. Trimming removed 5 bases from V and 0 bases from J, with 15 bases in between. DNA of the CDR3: TGTGCCAGCAGCCCTACCGGGGGAGCGAGCACAGATACGCAGTATTTT. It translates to CASSPTGGASTDTQYF.

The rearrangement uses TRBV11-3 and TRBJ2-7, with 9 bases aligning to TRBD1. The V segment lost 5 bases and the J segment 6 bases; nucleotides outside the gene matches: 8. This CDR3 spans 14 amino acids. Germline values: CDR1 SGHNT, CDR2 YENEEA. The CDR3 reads CASSRTGTGTEQYF. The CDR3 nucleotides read TGTGCCAGCAGCCGAACCGGGACAGGGACCGAGCAGTACTTC. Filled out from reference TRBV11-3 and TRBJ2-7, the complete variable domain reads EAGVVQSPRYKIIEKKQPVAFWCNPISGHNTLYWYLQNLGQGPELLIRYENEEAVDDSQLPKDRFSAERLKGVDSTLKIQPAELGDSAVYLCASSRTGTGTEQYFGPGTRLTVT.

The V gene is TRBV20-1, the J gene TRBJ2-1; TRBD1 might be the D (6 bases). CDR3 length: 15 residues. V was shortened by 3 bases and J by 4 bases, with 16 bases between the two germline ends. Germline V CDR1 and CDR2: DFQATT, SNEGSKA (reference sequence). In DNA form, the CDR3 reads TGCAGTGCTAGTGGAACTAGGGGGAAATACAATGAGCAGTTCTTC. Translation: CSASGTRGKYNEQFF.

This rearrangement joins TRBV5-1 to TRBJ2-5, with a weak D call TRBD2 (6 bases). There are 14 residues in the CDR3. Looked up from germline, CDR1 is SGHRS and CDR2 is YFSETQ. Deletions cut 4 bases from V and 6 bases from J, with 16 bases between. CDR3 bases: TGCGCCAGCAGCAGCAGGACTACAAGCAAGACCCAGTACTTC. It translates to CASSSRTTSKTQYF.

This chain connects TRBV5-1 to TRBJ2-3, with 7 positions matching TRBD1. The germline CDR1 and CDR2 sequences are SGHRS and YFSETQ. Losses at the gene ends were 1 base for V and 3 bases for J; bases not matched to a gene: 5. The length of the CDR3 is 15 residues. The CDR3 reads CASSLTGDGTDTQYF. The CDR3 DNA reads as TGCGCCAGCAGCTTGACAGGGGATGGGACAGATACGCAGTATTTT.

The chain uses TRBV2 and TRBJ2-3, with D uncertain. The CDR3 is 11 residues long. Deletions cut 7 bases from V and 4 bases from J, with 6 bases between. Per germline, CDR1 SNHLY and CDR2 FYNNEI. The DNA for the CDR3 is TGTGCCAGCAAAAGACCAGATACGCAGTATTTT. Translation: CASKRPDTQYF. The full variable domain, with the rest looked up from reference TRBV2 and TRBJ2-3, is EPEVTQTPSHQVTQMGQEVILRCVPISNHLYFYWYRQILGQKVEFLVSFYNNEISEKSEIFDDQFSVERPDGSNFTLKIRSTKLEDSAMYFCASKRPDTQYFGPGTRLTVL.

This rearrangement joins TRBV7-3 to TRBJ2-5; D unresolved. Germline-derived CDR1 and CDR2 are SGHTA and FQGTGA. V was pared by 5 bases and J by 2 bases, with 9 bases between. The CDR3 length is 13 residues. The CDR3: CASSREWQETQYF. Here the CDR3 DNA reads TGTGCCAGCAGCCGCGAATGGCAAGAGACCCAGTACTTC.

CDR3 amino acids: CASSSGLAGRTTDTQYF. The CDR3 nucleotides read TGCGCCAGCAGCTCCGGACTAGCGGGTAGGACCACAGATACGCAGTATTTT. The chain uses TRBV5-1 and TRBJ2-3; 11 bases line up with TRBD2. CDR3 length equals 17 residues. The germline V gene has CDR1 SGHRS and CDR2 YFSETQ. V shed 3 bases and J 2 bases; nucleotides not matched to a gene: 8.

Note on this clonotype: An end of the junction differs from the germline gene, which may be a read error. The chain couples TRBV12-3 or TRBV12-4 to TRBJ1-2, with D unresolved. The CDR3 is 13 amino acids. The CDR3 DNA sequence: TGTGCCAGCAGTTTAAGGGAGAACTCTGGCTACACCTTC. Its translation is CASSLRENSGYTF.